This TCR beta chain was obtained from a study of control samples from healthy donors and cancer patients. CDR1 is SGHTA and CDR2 is FQGTGA in the germline V gene. The CDR3 runs 15 residues. Trimming removed 0 bases at V and 3 bases at J, with 10 bases between. The data were produced by immunoSEQ multiplex PCR, yet TCRdb's version contains in-frame clones alone and is incomplete. The sample contains 120,000 to 150,000 clones, 93% of which appear only once. Sequenced sample: blood. This rearrangement joins TRBV7-3 to TRBJ2-3, with no clear D. The TCR comes from a man between 18 and 29 years old in good health. The DNA of the CDR3 is TGTGCCAGCAGCTTAACAGAGCGCTTAACAGATACGCAGTATTTT. As protein: CASSLTERLTDTQYF.